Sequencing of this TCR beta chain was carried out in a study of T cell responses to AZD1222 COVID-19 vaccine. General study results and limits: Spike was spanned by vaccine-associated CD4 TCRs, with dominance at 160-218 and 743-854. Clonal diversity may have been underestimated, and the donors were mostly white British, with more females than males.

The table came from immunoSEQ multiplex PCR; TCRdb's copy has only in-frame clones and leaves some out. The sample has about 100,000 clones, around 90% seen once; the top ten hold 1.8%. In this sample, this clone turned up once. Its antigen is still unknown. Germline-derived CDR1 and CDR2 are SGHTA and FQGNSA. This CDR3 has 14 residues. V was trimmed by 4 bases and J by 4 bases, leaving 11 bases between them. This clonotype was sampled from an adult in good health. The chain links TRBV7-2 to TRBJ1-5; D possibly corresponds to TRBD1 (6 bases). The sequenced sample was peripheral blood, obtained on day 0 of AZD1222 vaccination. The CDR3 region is CASSSQGKNQPQHF. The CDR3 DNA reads TGTGCCAGCAGCTCACAGGGAAAAAATCAGCCCCAGCATTTT.